The 29 T cell receptor beta chains listed next were all sequenced from one sample in a study of regulatory T cells in long-lasting Graves disease (dated by TCRdb to about 2021). The intended sense of this specimen's time point label: newly diagnosed GD, antithyroid drugs for less than 3 months. For both TCR sequencing and RNA sequencing, RNA was extracted from PBMCs using TRIzol. The method was multiplex PCR. The sequencer listed for this sample is Illumina HiSeq 4000. TCR beta libraries were built with iRepertoire HTBI primers and Arm-PCR amplification of CDR3 regions. TCRdb reworked the public reads: Q25 trimming with fastp, MiXCR clone assembly, productive beta chains retained. Under each unique CDR3 protein, matching rows form one entry showing the most common genes and DNA. This sample gives about 560,000 distinct CDR3 sequences in total; about 16% of them show up just once. The ten top clones hold 12% of the sample.

A further study also used this sample, focusing on T cells in Graves' hyperthyroidism and ophthalmopathy.

The starting material was peripheral blood mononuclear cells (PBMCs), obtained at new diagnosis, from a patient treated with antithyroid drugs. Source of these receptors: a man in his late teens or twenties with Graves disease. Donor details come from another sample of the same person, matched by shared clones.

The sample holds many counts of this clonotype. This chain links TRBV7-9 with TRBJ2-7; 7 positions agree with TRBD1. The CDR3 contains 16 residues. Germline-derived CDR1 and CDR2 are SEHNR and FQNEAQ (reference sequence). With V trimmed by 5 bases and J by 6 bases, 16 bases remained unmatched. CDR3 in amino acids: CASSPRPGQKAPEQYF. The CDR3 bases are TGTGCCAGCAGCCCCCGTCCGGGACAGAAAGCGCCCGAGCAGTACTTC.

The table lists this clonotype with many counts. The chain links TRBV7-2 to TRBJ2-1; D is undetermined. The CDR3 has 13 amino acids. The V gene lost 1 base and the J gene lost 7 bases, with 8 bases spanning the gap. CDR1 SGHTA and CDR2 FQGNSA come from the germline V gene. CDR3 sequence reads: CASSLVSLNEQFF. As DNA, the CDR3 is TGTGCCAGCAGCTTAGTGTCGCTGAATGAGCAGTTCTTC.

In its sample, this clonotype was seen many times. V is TRBV6-1 and J is TRBJ1-2; D remains ambiguous. Germline lookup yields CDR1 MNHNS and CDR2 SASEGT. This CDR3 has 12 amino acids. Deletions cut 9 bases from V and 8 bases from J, with 16 bases between. The CDR3 DNA sequence: TGTGCCAGTCTCCCCCCGGGGATCGGCTACACCTTC. Its protein is CASLPPGIGYTF.

This clonotype was recorded many times. The V and J genes are TRBV20-1 and TRBJ2-7; 8 bases map to TRBD1. The trim removed 0 bases at V and 7 bases at J, leaving 8 bases unmatched. The CDR3 runs to 14 residues. Germline CDR1 DFQATT, CDR2 SNEGSKA (reference sequence). The CDR3 DNA sequence: TGCAGTGCTAGAGAAGCAGGGGGCTCTTGGGAGCAGTACTTC. This codes for CSAREAGGSWEQYF.

Worth noting for this clonotype: A read error may explain this, as a much larger clone is one base away. The rearrangement links TRBV7-2 to TRBJ1-2, with a tentative D call TRBD1 (6 bases). Germline V gene data show CDR1 as SGHTA and CDR2 as FQGNSA. There are 14 residues in the CDR3. CDR3 in amino acids: CASSPGGANYGYIF. CDR3 bases: TGTGCCAGCAGCCCGGGGGGGGCTAACTATGGCTACATCTTC.

This clonotype was found a few times. The genes are TRBV7-9 and TRBJ2-7; TRBD2 might be the D (6 bases). This CDR3 spans 15 amino acids. CDR1 is SEHNR, CDR2 FQNEAQ, per germline (reference sequence). Trimming took 0 bases from V and 5 from J, leaving 14 bases between them. The CDR3 spells CASSLAFGSRHEQYF. The CDR3 DNA reads TGTGCCAGCAGCTTAGCGTTCGGGAGTCGCCACGAGCAGTACTTC. Filled out from reference TRBV7-9 and TRBJ2-7, the complete variable domain reads DTGVSQNPRHKITKRGQNVTFRCDPISEHNRLYWYRQTLGQGPEFLTYFQNEAQLEKSRLLSDRFSAERPKGSFSTLEIQRTEQGDSAMYLCASSLAFGSRHEQYFGPGTRLTVT.

This chain joins TRBV19 and TRBJ2-2, with D unresolved. Germline-derived CDR1 and CDR2 are LNHDA and SQIVND (reference sequence). The CDR3 runs 14 residues. The V gene lost 6 bases and the J gene lost 4 bases, with 12 bases spanning the gap. CDR3 DNA: TGTGCCAGTAGCATTAGGCTCGTCACCGGGGAGCTGTTTTTT. Translated: CASSIRLVTGELFF. Filled out from reference TRBV19 and TRBJ2-2, the complete variable domain reads DGGITQSPKYLFRKEGQNVTLSCEQNLNHDAMYWYRQDPGQGLRLIYYSQIVNDFQKGDIAEGYSVSREKKESFPLTVTSAQKNPTAFYLCASSIRLVTGELFFGEGSRLTVL.

This clonotype appeared a few times. V usage is TRBV28 and J usage is TRBJ2-5, with TRBD1 matching over 7 bases. The length of the CDR3 is 17 residues. J lost 4 bases, V lost 5 bases, and 16 bases had no gene match. Germline CDR1 is MDHEN and CDR2 is SYDVKM. The CDR3 bases are TGTGCCAGCAGTCCGAGACAGGGCGCGCGTGGCCTAGAGACCCAGTACTTC. Protein sequence: CASSPRQGARGLETQYF.

A remark on this clonotype: A much bigger clone sits one base away, suggesting this may be a read error. V and J are TRBV28 and TRBJ2-1; 9 bases align to TRBD1. V dropped 4 bases and J dropped 7; count of bases not matched to a gene: 5. Germline-derived CDR1 and CDR2 are MDHEN and SYDVKM. The CDR3 consists of 14 residues. The CDR3 region has the DNA TGTGCCAGCAGTTCCGTGGACAGGGGTAATGAGCAGTTCTTC. Amino acid sequence: CASSSVDRGNEQFF.

The CDR3 region has the DNA TGTGCCACCAGCAGAGTTCGTTCAGGGGGCGGCTTAGCTTTCTTT. Translated: CATSRVRSGGGLAFF. This chain uses TRBV15 with TRBJ2-3, with 8 bases identical to TRBD1. The J call may not be correct, given that the DNA end is closer to TRBJ1-1. The length of the CDR3 is 15 residues. Germline values: CDR1 LNHNV, CDR2 YYDKDF (reference sequence).

Notes on this clonotype: Just one base apart from a much larger clone, this may be a read error. The V call is TRBV7-6, the J call TRBJ1-1; D is uncertain. The CDR3 has 16 amino acids. From germline, CDR1 is SGHVS and CDR2 FNYEAQ. The DNA of the CDR3 is TGTGCCAGCGGCTTAAGGGCAGAGTCGTTGAACACTGAAGCTTTCTTT. Translating gives CASGLRAESLNTEAFF.

This clonotype was seen more than once but under ten times. The genes are TRBV9 and TRBJ1-2; D is uncertain. The germline V and J ends were trimmed by 0 bases and 0 bases, with 3 bases remaining between them. The CDR3 contains 13 residues. Germline V CDR1 and CDR2: SGDLS, YYNGEE. The DNA for the CDR3 is TGTGCCAGCAGCGTAGACACTAACTATGGCTACACCTTC. This gives the protein CASSVDTNYGYTF.

Ten or more counts support this clonotype. This chain joins TRBV6-1 and TRBJ1-1; D perhaps matches TRBD1 (5 bases). This CDR3 region has 14 residues. The V end lost 6 bases, the J end lost 8 bases, and 19 bases lay between the germline ends. CDR1 and CDR2 (germline): MNHNS, SASEGT. CDR3 nucleotide sequence: TGTGCCAGCAGAGAGTGGACGTGGGGACCCGAAGCTTTCTTT. This translates into CASREWTWGPEAFF.

This clonotype was found a few times. The rearrangement joins TRBV20-1 to TRBJ2-1; 10 bases line up with TRBD2. The CDR3 runs 14 residues. The V segment lost 2 bases and the J segment 10 bases; nucleotides outside the gene matches: 8. Germline CDR1 DFQATT, CDR2 SNEGSKA (reference sequence). The CDR3, as DNA: TGCAGTGCTAGACTAGCGGGGGCACACGGGGAGCAGTTCTTC. This encodes CSARLAGAHGEQFF.

This clonotype was picked up a small number of times. The V and J genes are TRBV6-1 and TRBJ1-2, with 7 bases identical to TRBD1. The CDR3 is 18 amino acids. The V gene end was trimmed by 6 bases and the J gene end by 1 base; junction bases not matched to a gene: 17. Germline V gene lookup returns CDR1 MNHNS and CDR2 SASEGT. This CDR3 reads CASSTTETGRLLNYGYTF. The CDR3 coding sequence is TGTGCCAGCAGCACTACAGAGACAGGGAGGCTTCTTAACTATGGCTACACCTTC.

This clonotype was recorded a few times. V gene TRBV6-2 or TRBV6-3 combines with J gene TRBJ2-7; 12 bases align to TRBD1. The CDR3 is made up of 15 amino acids. Germline loops: CDR1 MNHEY, CDR2 SVGEGT. V lost 7 bases and J lost 5; bases outside the gene matches: 9. CDR3 protein: CASTFSGQGANEQYF. The CDR3 nucleotides read TGTGCCAGCACCTTCTCGGGACAGGGGGCAAACGAGCAGTACTTC.

Worth noting for this clonotype: An end of the junction differs from the germline gene, which may be a read error. The chain has TRBV9 and TRBJ2-5; 10 bases agree with TRBD1. The germline gives CDR1 SGDLS, CDR2 YYNGEE. CDR3 size: 14 residues. The CDR3 DNA reads TGTGCCATCAGCTTTGGACAGGGGGAAGAGACCCAGTACTTC. Translating it yields CAISFGQGEETQYF.

This clonotype has only one observation. This sequence joins TRBV7-2 and TRBJ2-4, with D possibly being TRBD2 (5 bases). The CDR3 is made up of 18 amino acids. The V gene lost 6 bases and the J gene lost 2 bases, with 23 bases spanning the gap. In germline, CDR1 is SGHTA, CDR2 FQGNSA. CDR3 coding DNA: TGTGCCAGCAGTTATCGTCGGGGAGTAAGTGGGACCAAAAACATTCAGTACTTC. Translating it yields CASSYRRGVSGTKNIQYF.

This clonotype was observed many times. This sequence joins TRBV29-1 and TRBJ2-6, with D perhaps TRBD1 or TRBD2 (5 bases each). Germline V gene data show CDR1 as SQVTM and CDR2 as ANQGSEA. The CDR3 has 17 amino acids. Trimming shortened V by 4 bases and J by 5 bases, and 21 bases separated the two germline ends. CDR3 loop: CSVVLAGTESWANVLTF. The CDR3 coding sequence is TGCAGCGTTGTCTTGGCAGGGACCGAAAGCTGGGCCAACGTCCTGACTTTC.

Many counts were recorded for this clonotype. This chain joins TRBV12-3 or TRBV12-4 and TRBJ2-4, with D possibly being TRBD1 or TRBD2 (5 bases each). The V and J ends lost 1 base and 6 bases respectively, with 10 bases between them. The CDR3 sequence is 14 residues long. In DNA, the CDR3 is TGTGCCAGCAGTTTAGGTGTAGGGACAAACATTCAGTACTTC. Protein sequence: CASSLGVGTNIQYF.

At least ten counts were recorded for this clonotype. This chain uses TRBV7-9 with TRBJ2-1; D gene unclear. CDR1 and CDR2 from the germline V gene are SEHNR and FQNEAQ (reference sequence). CDR3 length equals 14 residues. V was shortened by 5 bases and J by 6 bases, with 14 bases between the two germline ends. CDR3 coding DNA: TGTGCCAGCAGCCCCCCCCTCACACCCAATGAGCAGTTCTTC. Translating gives CASSPPLTPNEQFF.

Many counts were recorded for this clonotype. This rearrangement joins TRBV11-2 to TRBJ1-2; no definite D call. The CDR3 runs to 15 residues. In germline, CDR1 is SGHAT, CDR2 FQNNGV. V lost 5 bases and J lost 4, with 17 bases in between. As DNA, the CDR3 is TGTGCCAGCAGCCCGAGCCAGGCAGGACTCTATGGCTACACCTTC. Residues: CASSPSQAGLYGYTF.

There are a few counts of this clonotype. V is TRBV11-1 and J is TRBJ1-5; maybe TRBD1 (5 bases). CDR1 and CDR2 from the germline V gene are SGHAT and FQDESV (reference sequence). CDR3 length: 14 amino acids. Trimming shortened V by 4 bases and J by 4 bases, and 11 bases separated the two germline ends. CDR3 DNA sequence: TGTGCCAGCAGCTCCGGGACGCGGAATCAGCCCCAGCATTTT. This translates into CASSSGTRNQPQHF.

This chain joins TRBV5-1 and TRBJ2-5; no clear D gene. Germline loops: CDR1 SGHRS, CDR2 YFSETQ. Trimming left V 0 bases short and J 3 bases short, with 9 bases between. The length of the CDR3 is 14 residues. CDR3 loop: CASSLAGQKETQYF. In DNA form, the CDR3 reads TGCGCCAGCAGCTTGGCCGGTCAGAAAGAGACCCAGTACTTC.

At least ten counts were recorded for this clonotype. V and J are TRBV6-1 and TRBJ2-5; D may be TRBD2 (5 bases). CDR1 is MNHNS, CDR2 SASEGT, per germline. V shed 8 bases and J shed 4 bases, with 14 bases lying between them. This CDR3 is built from 13 residues. This CDR3 is CASERGFGETQYF. DNA of the CDR3: TGTGCCAGCGAAAGAGGGTTTGGAGAGACCCAGTACTTC.

The rearrangement uses TRBV2 and TRBJ2-3, with 9 bases lining up with TRBD2. After removal of 6 bases from V and 3 bases from J, the junction contained 13 bases not matched to a gene. CDR1 and CDR2 (germline): SNHLY, FYNNEI. The CDR3 has 17 amino acids. CDR3 nucleotides: TGTGCCAGCAGAACGGGTAGCGGGAGAGGGGCTACAGATACGCAGTATTTT. Its protein product is CASRTGSGRGATDTQYF.

The gene calls are TRBV5-6 and TRBJ1-2, with D unresolved. Germline CDR1 is SGHDT and CDR2 is YYEEEE. Trimming removed 4 bases at V and 6 bases at J, with 34 bases between. The CDR3 is 20 amino acids. For the CDR3, the DNA is TGTGCCAGCAGCCGGGCCGGGATGACCCAAATGATGCAGGTGGATAATGGCTACACCTTC. Its protein product is CASSRAGMTQMMQVDNGYTF.

This clonotype occurred many times. This chain uses TRBV12-5 with TRBJ2-3; D is uncertain. The CDR3 is 17 residues long. CDR1 and CDR2 from the germline V gene are LGHNT and FRNRAP. V gave up 0 bases and J gave up 2 bases, with 15 bases separating them. Here the CDR3 DNA reads TGTGCTAGTGGTTTGGTACCTTCACCAACAAACACAGATACGCAGTATTTT. Residues: CASGLVPSPTNTDTQYF.

This clonotype showed up just a few times. V is TRBV4-1 and J is TRBJ2-7; D is unresolved. The CDR3 sequence is 15 residues long. V was trimmed by 1 base and J by 3 bases, leaving 13 bases between them. Germline CDR1 MGHRA, CDR2 YSYEKL. The DNA of the CDR3 is TGCGCCAGCAGCCAAGCTTGGACGGATAACTACGAGCAGTACTTC. Residues: CASSQAWTDNYEQYF.